This TCR beta chain was obtained from a study of cytomegalovirus exposure and HLA in healthy donors. Amplification used 60 Vbeta primers and 13 Jbeta primers. The protocol was immunoSEQ multiplex PCR, while the TCRdb copy is restricted to in-frame clones and leaves out a portion. Here the sample spans over 150,000 clones, around 80% being singletons. In this sample, this clone turned up many times. What it binds is unknown. With 8 bases removed from V and 4 bases from J, the gap between germline ends came to 14 bases. The CDR3 spans 13 residues. Looked up from germline, CDR1 is SGHDN and CDR2 is FVKESK. Study-wide points: Certain sequence variants were highly shared and formed a cluster, and this cluster was likely a sequencing artifact.

V is TRBV14 and J is TRBJ1-1; D might be TRBD1 (6 bases). Sequencing input: PBMCs. The TCR comes from a woman aged 25 to 39 in good health and CMV-seropositive. This CDR3 is CASGRDTFTEAFF. Written as DNA, the CDR3 is TGTGCCAGCGGCAGGGACACTTTCACTGAAGCTTTCTTT.